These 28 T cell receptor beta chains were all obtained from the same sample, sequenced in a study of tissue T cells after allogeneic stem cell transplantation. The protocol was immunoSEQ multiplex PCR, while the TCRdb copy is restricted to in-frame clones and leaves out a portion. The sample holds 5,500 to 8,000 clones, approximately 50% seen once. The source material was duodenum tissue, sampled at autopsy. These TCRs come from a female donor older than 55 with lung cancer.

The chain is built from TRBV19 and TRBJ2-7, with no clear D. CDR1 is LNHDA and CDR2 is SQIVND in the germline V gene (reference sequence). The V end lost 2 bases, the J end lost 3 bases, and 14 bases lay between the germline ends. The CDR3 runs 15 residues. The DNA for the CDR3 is TGTGCCAGTAGTATAAAGGTTGACACCTTCTACGAGCAGTACTTC. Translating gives CASSIKVDTFYEQYF.

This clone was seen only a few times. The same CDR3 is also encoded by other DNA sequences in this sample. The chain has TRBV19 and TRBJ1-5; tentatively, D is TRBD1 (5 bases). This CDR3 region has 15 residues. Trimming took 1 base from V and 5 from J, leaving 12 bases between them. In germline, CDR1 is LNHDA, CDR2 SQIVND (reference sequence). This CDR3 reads CASSIAGGPYQPQHF. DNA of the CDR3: TGTGCCAGTAGTATAGCTGGGGGTCCCTATCAGCCCCAGCATTTT.

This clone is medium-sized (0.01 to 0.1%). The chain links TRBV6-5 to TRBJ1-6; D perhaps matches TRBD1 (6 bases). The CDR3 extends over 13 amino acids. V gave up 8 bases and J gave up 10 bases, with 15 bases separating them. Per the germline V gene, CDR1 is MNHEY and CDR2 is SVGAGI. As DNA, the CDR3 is TGTGCCAGCGTCCACGAGGGGGGGTCACCCCTCCACTTT. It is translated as CASVHEGGSPLHF.

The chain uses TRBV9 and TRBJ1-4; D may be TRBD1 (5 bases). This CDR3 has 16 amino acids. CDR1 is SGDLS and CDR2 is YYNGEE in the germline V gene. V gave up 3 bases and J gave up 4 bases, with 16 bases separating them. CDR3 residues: CASSAMGRKNNEKLFF. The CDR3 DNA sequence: TGTGCCAGCAGCGCAATGGGACGGAAGAATAATGAAAAACTGTTTTTT.

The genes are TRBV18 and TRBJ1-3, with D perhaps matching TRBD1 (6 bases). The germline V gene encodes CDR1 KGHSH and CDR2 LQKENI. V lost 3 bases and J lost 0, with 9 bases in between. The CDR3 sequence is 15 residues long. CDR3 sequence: CASSPGQLSGNTIYF. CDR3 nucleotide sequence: TGTGCCAGCTCACCCGGACAGCTCTCTGGAAACACCATATATTTT. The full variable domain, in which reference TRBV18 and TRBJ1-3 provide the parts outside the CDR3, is NAGVMQNPRHLVRRRGQEARLRCSPMKGHSHVYWYRQLPEEGLKFMVYLQKENIIDESGMPKERFSAEFPKEGPSILRIQQVVRGDSAAYFCASSPGQLSGNTIYFGEGSWLTVV.

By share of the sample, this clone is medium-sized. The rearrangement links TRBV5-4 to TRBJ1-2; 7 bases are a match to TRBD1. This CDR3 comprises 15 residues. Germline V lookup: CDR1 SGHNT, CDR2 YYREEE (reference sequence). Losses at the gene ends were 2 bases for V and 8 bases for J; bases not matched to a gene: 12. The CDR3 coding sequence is TGTGCCAGCAGCTTTCGTGAAGGGGGCGGGAGGGGCTACACCTTC. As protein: CASSFREGGGRGYTF.

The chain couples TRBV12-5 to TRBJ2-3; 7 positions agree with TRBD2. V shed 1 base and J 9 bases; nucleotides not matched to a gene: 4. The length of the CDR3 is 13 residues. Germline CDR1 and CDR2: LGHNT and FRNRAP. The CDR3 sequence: CASGLDWGGTQYF. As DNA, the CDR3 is TGTGCTAGTGGTTTGGACTGGGGGGGGACGCAGTATTTT.

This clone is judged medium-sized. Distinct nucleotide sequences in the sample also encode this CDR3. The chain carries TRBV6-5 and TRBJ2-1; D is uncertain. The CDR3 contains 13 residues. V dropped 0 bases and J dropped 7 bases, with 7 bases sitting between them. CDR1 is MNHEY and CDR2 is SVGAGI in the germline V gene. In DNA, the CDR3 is TGTGCCAGCAGTTACTCCATGCGGAATGAGCAGTTCTTC. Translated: CASSYSMRNEQFF.

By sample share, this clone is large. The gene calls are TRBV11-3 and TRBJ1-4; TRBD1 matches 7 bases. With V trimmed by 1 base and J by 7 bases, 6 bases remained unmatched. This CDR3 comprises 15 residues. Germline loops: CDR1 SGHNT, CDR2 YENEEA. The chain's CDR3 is CASSLAGGMGEKLFF. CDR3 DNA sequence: TGTGCCAGCAGCTTAGCAGGGGGAATGGGTGAAAAACTGTTTTTT.

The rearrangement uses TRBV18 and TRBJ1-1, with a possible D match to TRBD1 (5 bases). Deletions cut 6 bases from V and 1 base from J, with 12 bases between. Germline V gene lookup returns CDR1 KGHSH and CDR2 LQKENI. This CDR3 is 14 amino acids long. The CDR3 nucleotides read TGTGCCAGCTCGCGGGACCGGAAGAACACTGAAGCTTTCTTT. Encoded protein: CASSRDRKNTEAFF.

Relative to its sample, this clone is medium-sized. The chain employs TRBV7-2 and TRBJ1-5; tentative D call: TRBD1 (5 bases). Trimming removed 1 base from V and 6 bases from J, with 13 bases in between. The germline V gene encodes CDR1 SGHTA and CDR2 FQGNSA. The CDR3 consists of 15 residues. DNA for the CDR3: TGTGCCAGCAGCTTAGTCGTCGCAGGGTCTCAGCCCCAGCATTTT. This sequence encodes CASSLVVAGSQPQHF.

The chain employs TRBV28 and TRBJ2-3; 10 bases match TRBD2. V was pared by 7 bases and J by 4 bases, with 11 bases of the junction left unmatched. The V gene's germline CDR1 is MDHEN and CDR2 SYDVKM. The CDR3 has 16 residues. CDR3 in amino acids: CASTHWGLANSDTQYF. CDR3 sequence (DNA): TGTGCCAGCACTCACTGGGGACTAGCGAACTCAGATACGCAGTATTTT.

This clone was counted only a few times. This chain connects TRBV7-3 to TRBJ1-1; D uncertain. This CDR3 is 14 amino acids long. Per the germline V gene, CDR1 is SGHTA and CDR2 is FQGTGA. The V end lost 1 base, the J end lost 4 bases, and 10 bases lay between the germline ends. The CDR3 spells CASSLRFGTTEAFF. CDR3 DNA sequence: TGTGCCAGCAGCTTAAGGTTCGGAACCACTGAAGCTTTCTTT. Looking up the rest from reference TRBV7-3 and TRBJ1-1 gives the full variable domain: GAGVSQTPSNKVTEKGKYVELRCDPISGHTALYWYRQSLGQGPEFLIYFQGTGAADDSGLPNDRFFAVRPEGSVSTLKIQRTERGDSAVYLCASSLRFGTTEAFFGQGTRLTVV.

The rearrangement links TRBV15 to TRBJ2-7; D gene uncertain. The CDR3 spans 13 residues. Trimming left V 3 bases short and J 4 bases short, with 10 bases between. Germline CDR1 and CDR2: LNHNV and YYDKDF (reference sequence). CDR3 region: CATSRWNGYEQYF. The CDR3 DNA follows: TGTGCCACCAGCAGGTGGAATGGGTACGAGCAGTACTTC.

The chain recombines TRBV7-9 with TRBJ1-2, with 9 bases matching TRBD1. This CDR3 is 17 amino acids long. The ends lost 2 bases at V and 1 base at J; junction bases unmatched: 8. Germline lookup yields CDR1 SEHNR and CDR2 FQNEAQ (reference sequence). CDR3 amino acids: CASSLSGQGHLNYGYTF. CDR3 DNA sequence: TGTGCCAGCAGCTTATCTGGACAGGGGCACCTTAACTATGGCTACACCTTC.

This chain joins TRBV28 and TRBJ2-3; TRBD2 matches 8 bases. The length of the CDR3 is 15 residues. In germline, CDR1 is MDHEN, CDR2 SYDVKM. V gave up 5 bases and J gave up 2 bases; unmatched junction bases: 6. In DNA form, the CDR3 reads TGTGCCAGCAGTCCAGGACTAGCCCTCACAGATACGCAGTATTTT. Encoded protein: CASSPGLALTDTQYF.

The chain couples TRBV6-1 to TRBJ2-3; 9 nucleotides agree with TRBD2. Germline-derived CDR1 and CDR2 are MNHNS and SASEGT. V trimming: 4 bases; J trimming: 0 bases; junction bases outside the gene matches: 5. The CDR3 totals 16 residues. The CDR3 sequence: CASSGRLAASTDTQYF. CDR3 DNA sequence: TGTGCCAGCAGTGGGAGACTAGCGGCTAGCACAGATACGCAGTATTTT.

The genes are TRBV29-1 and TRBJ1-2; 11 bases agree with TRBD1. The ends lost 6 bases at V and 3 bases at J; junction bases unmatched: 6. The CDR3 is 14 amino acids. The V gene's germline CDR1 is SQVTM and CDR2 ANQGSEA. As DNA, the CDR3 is TGCAGCGTGAGGACAGGGGGCGCGGACTATGGCTACACCTTC. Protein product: CSVRTGGADYGYTF.

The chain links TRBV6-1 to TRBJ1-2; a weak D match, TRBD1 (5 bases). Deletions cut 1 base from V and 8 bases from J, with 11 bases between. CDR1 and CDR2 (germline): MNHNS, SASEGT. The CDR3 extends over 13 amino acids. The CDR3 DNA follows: TGTGCCAGCAGTGAAGAGTCCGGGGACGGCTACACCTTC. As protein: CASSEESGDGYTF.

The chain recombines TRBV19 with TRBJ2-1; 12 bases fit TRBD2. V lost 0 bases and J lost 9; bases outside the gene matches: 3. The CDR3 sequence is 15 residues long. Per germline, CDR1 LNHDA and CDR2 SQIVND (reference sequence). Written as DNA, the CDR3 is TGTGCCAGTAGTATAGAGACTAGCGGGAGCAGTGAGCAGTTCTTC. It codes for CASSIETSGSSEQFF.

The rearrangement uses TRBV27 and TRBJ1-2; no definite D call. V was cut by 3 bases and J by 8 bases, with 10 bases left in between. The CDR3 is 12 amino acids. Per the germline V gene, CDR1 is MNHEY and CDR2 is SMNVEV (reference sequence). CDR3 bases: TGTGCCAGCAGTTTCATAGGAGGGGGCTACACCTTC. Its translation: CASSFIGGGYTF.

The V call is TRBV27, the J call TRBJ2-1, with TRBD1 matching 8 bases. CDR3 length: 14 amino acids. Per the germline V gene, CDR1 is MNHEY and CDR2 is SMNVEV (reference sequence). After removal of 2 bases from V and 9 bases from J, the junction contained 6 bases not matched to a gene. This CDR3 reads CASSLQGARGEQFF. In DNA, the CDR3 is TGTGCCAGCAGTTTACAGGGGGCGCGTGGTGAGCAGTTCTTC.

The CDR3 nucleotides read TGTGCCAGCAGCTTAGAGGCTAGCGGGGACTCCTACGAGCAGTACTTC. It encodes CASSLEASGDSYEQYF. The genes are TRBV11-2 and TRBJ2-7, with 9 bases matching TRBD2. V was clipped by 0 bases and J by 0 bases; unmatched bases: 3. The CDR3 totals 16 residues. Germline CDR1 SGHAT, CDR2 FQNNGV.

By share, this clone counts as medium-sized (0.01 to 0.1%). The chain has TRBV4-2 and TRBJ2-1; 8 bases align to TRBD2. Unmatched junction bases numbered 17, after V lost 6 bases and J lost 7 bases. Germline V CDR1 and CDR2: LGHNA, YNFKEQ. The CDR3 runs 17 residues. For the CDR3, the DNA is TGTGCCAGCAGTCTAAACGGGCCCCGGGGACTAGATAATGAGCAGTTCTTC. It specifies CASSLNGPRGLDNEQFF.

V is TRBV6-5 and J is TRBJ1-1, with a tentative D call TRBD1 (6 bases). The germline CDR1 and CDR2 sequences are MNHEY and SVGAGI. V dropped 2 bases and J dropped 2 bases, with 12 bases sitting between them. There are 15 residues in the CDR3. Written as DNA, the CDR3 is TGTGCCAGCAGTTACCACAGGGCCTCCAACACTGAAGCTTTCTTT. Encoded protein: CASSYHRASNTEAFF.

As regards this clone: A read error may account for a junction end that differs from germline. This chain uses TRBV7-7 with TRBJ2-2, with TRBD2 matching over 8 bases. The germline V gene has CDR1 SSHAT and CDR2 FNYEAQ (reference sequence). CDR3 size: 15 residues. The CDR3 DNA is TGTGCTAGCAGCGCGCTAGCGGGGAACACCGGGGAGCTGTTTTTT. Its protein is CASSALAGNTGELFF.

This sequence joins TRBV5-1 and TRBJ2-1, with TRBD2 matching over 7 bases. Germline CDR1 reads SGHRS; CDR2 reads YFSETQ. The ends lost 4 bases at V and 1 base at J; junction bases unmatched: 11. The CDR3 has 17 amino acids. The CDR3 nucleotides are TGCGCCAGCAGCCCCGGTGGCGGGAGAAGATCCTACAATGAGCAGTTCTTC. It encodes CASSPGGGRRSYNEQFF.

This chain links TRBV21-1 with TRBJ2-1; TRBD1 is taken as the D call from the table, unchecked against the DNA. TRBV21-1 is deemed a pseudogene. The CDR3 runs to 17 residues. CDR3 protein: CASSKWNLGQGHNEQFF. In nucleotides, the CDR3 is TGTGCCAGCAGCAAATGGAACCTAGGACAGGGTCACAATGAGCAGTTCTTC.